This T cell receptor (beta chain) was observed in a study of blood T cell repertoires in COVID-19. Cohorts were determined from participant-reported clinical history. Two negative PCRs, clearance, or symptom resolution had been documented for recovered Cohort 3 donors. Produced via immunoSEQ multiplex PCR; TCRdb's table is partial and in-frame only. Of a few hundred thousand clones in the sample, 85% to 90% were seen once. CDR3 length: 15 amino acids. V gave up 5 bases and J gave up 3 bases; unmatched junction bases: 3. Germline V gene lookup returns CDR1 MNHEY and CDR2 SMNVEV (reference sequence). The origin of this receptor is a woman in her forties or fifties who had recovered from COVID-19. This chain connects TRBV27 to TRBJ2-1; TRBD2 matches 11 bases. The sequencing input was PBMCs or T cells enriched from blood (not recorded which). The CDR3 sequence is CASSIGTSGYNEQFF. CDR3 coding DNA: TGTGCCAGCAGTATCGGGACTAGCGGCTACAATGAGCAGTTCTTC.